Shown below are 30 T cell receptor beta chains from a single sample sequenced in a study of cytomegalovirus exposure and HLA in healthy donors (dated by TCRdb to about 2017). Libraries were built with the immunoSEQ multiplex PCR assay. For the multiplex PCR, a mixture combining 60 forward primers for TCR Vbeta segments and 13 reverse primers for TCR Jbeta segments was used. TCRdb mirrors the immuneACCESS table, restricted to in-frame sequences. Some clones are absent from its copies; in checked studies, under half trace to an unresolved V gene, and the reason for the others is unknown. The sample profile shows around 200,000 clones; roughly 73% of them were found once. Around 3% of the sample is held by the ten biggest clonotypes. The sequencing sample was made of PBMCs. All receptors derive from a female donor in good health and CMV-seronegative.

This sequence joins TRBV5-1 and TRBJ2-7; 8 bases agree with TRBD1. The CDR3 spans 14 residues. V shed 0 bases and J 3 bases; nucleotides not matched to a gene: 2. Looked up from germline, CDR1 is SGHRS and CDR2 is YFSETQ. The CDR3: CASSLDGQGYEQYF. As DNA, the CDR3 is TGCGCCAGCAGCTTGGATGGACAGGGCTACGAGCAGTACTTC.

The chain carries TRBV5-6 and TRBJ2-7; 7 bases match TRBD2. Germline V gene lookup returns CDR1 SGHDT and CDR2 YYEEEE. V lost 4 bases, J lost 6 bases, and 10 bases stayed unmatched. The CDR3 sequence is 14 residues long. The CDR3 region is CASSGDIGGGEQYF. The CDR3 nucleotides read TGTGCCAGCAGCGGTGACATAGGCGGGGGCGAGCAGTACTTC.

The genes are TRBV18 and TRBJ2-1; 8 bases fit TRBD1. With 4 bases clipped from V and 8 bases from J, the junction kept 1 base outside the gene matches. Germline CDR1 and CDR2: KGHSH and LQKENI. The CDR3 sequence is 12 residues long. CDR3 in DNA: TGTGCCAGCTCACAGACAGGGGATGAGCAGTTCTTC. Protein product: CASSQTGDEQFF. Using reference TRBV18 and TRBJ2-1 for the parts outside the CDR3, the full variable domain is NAGVMQNPRHLVRRRGQEARLRCSPMKGHSHVYWYRQLPEEGLKFMVYLQKENIIDESGMPKERFSAEFPKEGPSILRIQQVVRGDSAAYFCASSQTGDEQFFGPGTRLTVL.

The chain recombines TRBV19 with TRBJ1-1; tentatively, D is TRBD1 (5 bases). This CDR3 region has 14 residues. Germline CDR1 is LNHDA and CDR2 is SQIVND (reference sequence). The V end was cut by 2 bases, the J end by 5 bases, with 12 bases between. This CDR3 reads CASSIFRGSTEAFF. CDR3 sequence (DNA): TGTGCCAGTAGTATATTCCGGGGGAGTACTGAAGCTTTCTTT.

The V and J genes are TRBV28 and TRBJ2-3; 7 positions match TRBD2. Trimming cost V 5 bases and J 4 bases; bases outside gene matches: 9. The CDR3 extends over 15 amino acids. Germline CDR1 and CDR2: MDHEN and SYDVKM. The CDR3 region has the DNA TGTGCCAGCAGTCCCCGGACTAGTTTAGCAGATACGCAGTATTTT. Its protein is CASSPRTSLADTQYF.

Concerning this clone: One junction end disagrees with the germline gene, perhaps due to a read error. The chain uses TRBV5-6 and TRBJ2-7, with 7 bases that match TRBD2. This CDR3 contains 19 residues. Germline CDR1 and CDR2: SGHDT and YYEEEE. CDR3 protein: CVSSFWAGRTAGTTYEQYF. CDR3 bases: TGTGTCAGCAGCTTTTGGGCTGGGCGGACCGCTGGGACTACCTACGAGCAGTACTTC. Full variable domain (remainder filled in from reference TRBV5-6 and TRBJ2-7): DAGVTQSPTHLIKTRGQQVTLRCSPKSGHDTVSWYQQALGQGPQFIFQYYEEEERQRGNFPDRFSGHQFPNYSSELNVNALLLGDSALYLCVSSFWAGRTAGTTYEQYFGPGTRLTVT.

The chain recombines TRBV30 with TRBJ1-1, with unresolved D. Per germline, CDR1 GTSNPN and CDR2 SVGIG (reference sequence). This CDR3 is built from 13 residues. V lost 4 bases, J lost 4 bases, and 13 bases lay in between. The CDR3 sequence: CAWTPVLITEAFF. The DNA of the CDR3 is TGTGCCTGGACTCCAGTTCTCATCACTGAAGCTTTCTTT.

This clone was found a few times. V and J are TRBV28 and TRBJ2-7, with 11 bases matching TRBD1. Germline V gene sequence: CDR1 MDHEN, CDR2 SYDVKM. The CDR3 runs 16 residues. Trimming removed 6 bases from V and 3 bases from J; junction bases left unmatched: 10. The CDR3 loop is CASRTTGQGEIYEQYF. CDR3 sequence (DNA): TGTGCCAGCAGAACGACGGGACAGGGGGAGATCTACGAGCAGTACTTC.

The chain combines TRBV27 with TRBJ2-6; TRBD2 agrees at 13 bases. Per germline, CDR1 MNHEY and CDR2 SMNVEV (reference sequence). V dropped 4 bases and J dropped 1; count of bases not matched to a gene: 4. This CDR3 is 18 amino acids long. The CDR3 bases are TGTGCCAGCAGTTGGACTAGCGGGAGTATATCTGGGGCCAACGTCCTGACTTTC. Its protein product is CASSWTSGSISGANVLTF.

The rearrangement joins TRBV7-3 to TRBJ1-1; a weak D match, TRBD1 (5 bases). Deletions cut 10 bases from V and 1 base from J, with 13 bases between. The CDR3 covers 13 residues. Germline V gene data show CDR1 as SGHTA and CDR2 as FQGTGA. CDR3 bases: TGTGCCACCAACGACGGGGGGAACACTGAAGCTTTCTTT. The encoded protein is CATNDGGNTEAFF.

This clone has only one observation. V usage is TRBV19 and J usage is TRBJ2-7; D possibly corresponds to TRBD2 (5 bases). V was clipped by 5 bases and J by 0 bases, with 8 bases between them. Germline lookup yields CDR1 LNHDA and CDR2 SQIVND (reference sequence). The length of the CDR3 is 13 residues. CDR3: CASSAGPSYEQYF. CDR3 nucleotides: TGTGCCAGTAGTGCGGGCCCCTCCTACGAGCAGTACTTC.

J is TRBJ2-1 and V is TRBV27; tentative D call: TRBD2 (6 bases). Trimming shortened V by 6 bases and J by 0 bases, and 9 bases separated the two germline ends. Germline values: CDR1 MNHEY, CDR2 SMNVEV (reference sequence). CDR3 length: 14 amino acids. The CDR3 DNA follows: TGTGCCAGCAGCGGGGGTCGCTCCTACAATGAGCAGTTCTTC. Its translation is CASSGGRSYNEQFF.

This chain connects TRBV5-4 to TRBJ2-5; no clear D. This CDR3 has 13 residues. Trimming removed 2 bases at V and 5 bases at J, with 10 bases between. Germline values: CDR1 SGHNT, CDR2 YYREEE (reference sequence). The CDR3 protein is CASSLIIGETQYF. DNA of the CDR3: TGTGCCAGCAGCTTAATAATCGGGGAGACCCAGTACTTC. The full variable domain, completed using reference TRBV5-4 and TRBJ2-5, is ETGVTQSPTHLIKTRGQQVTLRCSSQSGHNTVSWYQQALGQGPQFIFQYYREEENGRGNFPPRFSGLQFPNYSSELNVNALELDDSALYLCASSLIIGETQYFGPGTRLLVL.

This chain uses TRBV14 with TRBJ1-3, with D possibly TRBD1 on 6 matching bases. The V gene's germline CDR1 is SGHDN and CDR2 FVKESK. V was cut by 6 bases and J by 4 bases, with 13 bases left in between. CDR3 size: 14 residues. The CDR3 is CASSPAGVGNTIYF. The CDR3 coding sequence is TGTGCCAGCAGTCCAGCAGGGGTCGGAAACACCATATATTTT.

The genes are TRBV5-1 and TRBJ2-2, with 9 nucleotides matching TRBD1. CDR3 length equals 16 residues. Germline CDR1 and CDR2: SGHRS and YFSETQ. V gave up 4 bases and J gave up 5 bases; unmatched junction bases: 9. The CDR3 is CASSPLQGARTGELFF. The CDR3 DNA reads as TGCGCCAGCAGCCCGCTACAGGGGGCAAGAACCGGGGAGCTGTTTTTT.

This chain uses TRBV9 with TRBJ2-2, with 10 nucleotides matching TRBD1. The V gene end was trimmed by 3 bases and the J gene end by 8 bases; junction bases not matched to a gene: 7. This CDR3 contains 15 residues. Per the germline V gene, CDR1 is SGDLS and CDR2 is YYNGEE. The chain's CDR3 is CASSADRGPGGELFF. The CDR3 bases are TGTGCCAGCAGCGCCGACAGGGGGCCAGGAGGGGAGCTGTTTTTT.

This sequence joins TRBV7-9 and TRBJ2-5, with D maybe TRBD2 (7 bases). V was cut by 3 bases and J by 2 bases, with 13 bases left in between. Germline values: CDR1 SEHNR, CDR2 FQNEAQ (reference sequence). The CDR3 has 15 amino acids. The CDR3 sequence is CASSLGGGSQETQYF. The CDR3 bases are TGTGCCAGCAGCTTGGGAGGGGGGAGTCAAGAGACCCAGTACTTC.

This clone is a singleton in its sample. This CDR3 is CASRAEVANTEAFF. CDR3 sequence (DNA): TGTGCCAGCAGGGCCGAGGTCGCGAACACTGAAGCTTTCTTT. The chain links TRBV6-5 to TRBJ1-1, with no clear D. Trimming left V 6 bases short and J 1 base short, with 12 bases between. The CDR3 totals 14 residues. In germline, CDR1 is MNHEY, CDR2 SVGAGI.

J is TRBJ1-4 and V is TRBV19, with 8 bases identical to TRBD1. The CDR3 spans 14 residues. Germline values: CDR1 LNHDA, CDR2 SQIVND (reference sequence). Germline trimming cut 4 bases from V and 8 bases from J; bases unmatched to any gene: 6. The CDR3 sequence is CASSKDRDREKLFF. The CDR3 nucleotides are TGTGCCAGTAGTAAGGACAGGGATCGGGAAAAACTGTTTTTT.

About this clone: The same CDR3 is also encoded by other DNA sequences in this sample. V gene TRBV29-1 combines with J gene TRBJ1-5; 11 nucleotides align to TRBD1. J lost 4 bases, V lost 6 bases, and 2 bases had no gene match. CDR1 and CDR2 from the germline V gene are SQVTM and ANQGSEA. This CDR3 spans 13 amino acids. CDR3 DNA: TGCAGCGTCGGGGACAGGGGGAATCAGCCCCAGCATTTT. Residues: CSVGDRGNQPQHF.

This chain links TRBV21-1 with TRBJ1-1. TRBV21-1 is classified as a pseudogene. This CDR3 is 15 amino acids long. The CDR3 DNA is TGTGCCAGCAGCAAAGGTCCGGGGGCGGGGGCTGAAGTTTTCTTT. Translated: CASSKGPGAGAEVFF.

The table lists this clone with a count of one. The chain combines TRBV4-2 with TRBJ2-7; maybe TRBD1 (5 bases). The CDR3 extends over 15 amino acids. The V end lost 1 base, the J end lost 6 bases, and 16 bases lay between the germline ends. From germline, CDR1 is LGHNA and CDR2 YNFKEQ. The CDR3 reads CASSQGQGQYGEQYF. The CDR3 nucleotides read TGTGCCAGCAGCCAAGGCCAGGGTCAGTACGGCGAGCAGTACTTC.

The V call is TRBV7-9, the J call TRBJ2-3; the match to TRBD1 covers 8 bases. Germline assignment: CDR1 SEHNR and CDR2 FQNEAQ (reference sequence). The J segment lost 2 bases and the V segment lost 5 bases, leaving 9 bases of the junction unmatched. There are 16 residues in the CDR3. This chain's CDR3 is CASSPRQGRDTDTQYF. The CDR3 DNA is TGTGCCAGCAGCCCCCGACAGGGGCGGGACACAGATACGCAGTATTTT.

The chain has TRBV7-6 and TRBJ2-7; TRBD1 aligns across 8 bases. The V and J ends lost 1 base and 2 bases, in that order; junction bases with no gene match: 10. Germline CDR1 SGHVS, CDR2 FNYEAQ. The CDR3 covers 17 residues. The CDR3 region is CASSLGPSGGRPYEQYF. CDR3 DNA sequence: TGTGCCAGCAGCTTAGGGCCGTCAGGGGGCCGACCCTACGAGCAGTACTTC.

The rearrangement joins TRBV5-1 to TRBJ2-5; 8 bases line up with TRBD2. Looked up from germline, CDR1 is SGHRS and CDR2 is YFSETQ. The V and J ends lost 0 bases and 4 bases, in that order; junction bases with no gene match: 5. The CDR3 length is 15 residues. The CDR3 sequence: CASSLAAGESETQYF. CDR3 DNA sequence: TGCGCCAGCAGCTTGGCAGCGGGAGAGTCAGAGACCCAGTACTTC.

The chain couples TRBV29-1 to TRBJ2-7; 15 bases map to TRBD2. J gave up 0 bases and V 3 bases, and 6 bases lay outside the gene matches. The germline CDR1 and CDR2 sequences are SQVTM and ANQGSEA. The CDR3 sequence is 17 residues long. The CDR3 protein is CSVEGTSGRSLSYEQYF. CDR3 DNA sequence: TGCAGCGTTGAGGGGACTAGCGGGAGGTCCCTCTCCTACGAGCAGTACTTC.

The CDR3, as DNA: TGCGCCAGCAGCTTGGCAGGGGCGGGGGGCGGATACGAGCAGTACTTC. Translating gives CASSLAGAGGGYEQYF. This sequence joins TRBV5-1 and TRBJ2-7, with TRBD2 matching 8 bases. The trim removed 0 bases at V and 4 bases at J, leaving 9 bases unmatched. CDR3 length: 16 amino acids. Germline loops: CDR1 SGHRS, CDR2 YFSETQ.

This chain uses TRBV30 with TRBJ1-5, with D possibly being TRBD1 (5 bases). The length of the CDR3 is 14 residues. Looked up from germline, CDR1 is GTSNPN and CDR2 is SVGIG (reference sequence). V lost 0 bases and J 7 bases, leaving 13 bases between the germline ends. The CDR3 spells CAWSVAGPGQPQHF. DNA for the CDR3: TGTGCCTGGAGTGTGGCAGGGCCTGGACAGCCCCAGCATTTT.

This rearrangement joins TRBV11-1 to TRBJ2-3; 12 bases line up with TRBD1. This CDR3 region has 14 residues. Germline assignment: CDR1 SGHAT and CDR2 FQDESV (reference sequence). V was pared by 5 bases and J by 7 bases, with 4 bases of the junction left unmatched. CDR3 loop: CASSGTGGINTQYF. CDR3 DNA sequence: TGTGCCAGCAGCGGGACAGGGGGCATAAATACGCAGTATTTT.

This clone was seen more than once but under ten times. The CDR3 spells CASRLNSGATEAFF. CDR3 sequence (DNA): TGTGCCAGCAGGCTCAACTCAGGGGCCACTGAAGCTTTCTTT. The chain uses TRBV6-1 and TRBJ1-1; D is perhaps TRBD1 (6 bases). The CDR3 covers 14 residues. Per the germline V gene, CDR1 is MNHNS and CDR2 is SASEGT. Trimming removed 6 bases at V and 4 bases at J, with 15 bases between.